The 7 T cell receptor beta chains given below trace back to one sample, sequenced in a study of blood T cell repertoires in COVID-19. Some clones are missing from TCRdb's copy, which holds only in-frame ones; the method was immunoSEQ multiplex PCR. The sample carries some 100,000 clones, approximately 83% recorded once. Sequenced input: PBMCs or T cells enriched from blood (not recorded which). All receptors come from a woman aged 50 to 60 who had recovered from COVID-19.

This chain connects TRBV6-5 to TRBJ2-6; D gene ambiguous. This CDR3 spans 16 amino acids. CDR1 is MNHEY and CDR2 is SVGAGI in the germline V gene. V was clipped by 2 bases and J by 0 bases, with 8 bases between them. The CDR3 nucleotides read TGTGCCAGCAGTTACGGTGGCACCTCTGGGGCCAACGTCCTGACTTTC. This gives the protein CASSYGGTSGANVLTF.

The rearrangement uses TRBV5-5 and TRBJ2-2; 14 nucleotides line up with TRBD2. Trimming cost V 4 bases and J 10 bases; bases outside gene matches: 9. The CDR3 totals 16 residues. In germline, CDR1 is SGHKS, CDR2 YYEKEE (reference sequence). DNA of the CDR3: TGTGCCAGCAGCCTAAGACTAGCGGGAGGGTTCTTGGAGCTGTTTTTT. Protein product: CASSLRLAGGFLELFF.

The chain has TRBV19 and TRBJ2-1, with 13 bases identical to TRBD2. The CDR3 consists of 16 residues. The trim removed 7 bases at V and 8 bases at J, leaving 11 bases unmatched. The germline gives CDR1 LNHDA, CDR2 SQIVND (reference sequence). CDR3 nucleotides: TGTGCCAGTATCCACAGACATGGACTAGCGGGAGATGAGCAGTTCTTC. Protein: CASIHRHGLAGDEQFF.

This sequence joins TRBV20-1 and TRBJ1-2; 8 positions agree with TRBD1. Looked up from germline, CDR1 is DFQATT and CDR2 is SNEGSKA (reference sequence). The CDR3 consists of 11 residues. V was pared by 2 bases and J by 11 bases, with 4 bases of the junction left unmatched. The CDR3 bases are TGCAGTGCTAGAACGGACAGGGTGTACACCTTC. Translation gives CSARTDRVYTF.

V is TRBV4-1 and J is TRBJ1-3; 8 bases agree with TRBD1. The germline CDR1 and CDR2 sequences are MGHRA and YSYEKL. After removal of 3 bases from V and 2 bases from J, the junction contained 3 bases not matched to a gene. CDR3 length equals 15 residues. CDR3: CASSHDRGAGNTIYF. In nucleotides, the CDR3 is TGCGCCAGCAGCCATGACAGGGGAGCTGGAAACACCATATATTTT.

This chain joins TRBV29-1 and TRBJ2-7, with TRBD2 identical over 14 bases. The V segment lost 6 bases and the J segment 4 bases; nucleotides outside the gene matches: 5. From germline, CDR1 is SQVTM and CDR2 ANQGSEA. This CDR3 is 14 amino acids long. Written as DNA, the CDR3 is TGCAGCGTGAAGGGACTAGCGGGAGCTTACGAGCAGTACTTC. It codes for CSVKGLAGAYEQYF.

CDR3 sequence reads: CASSFWTSGSYEQYF. The CDR3 region has the DNA TGTGCCAGCAGTTTTTGGACTAGCGGGAGCTACGAGCAGTACTTC. This chain links TRBV28 with TRBJ2-7; TRBD2 matches 13 bases. J was trimmed by 3 bases and V by 3 bases; bases with no gene match: 2. Per the germline V gene, CDR1 is MDHEN and CDR2 is SYDVKM. The CDR3 has 15 amino acids.